This entry lists 26 T cell receptor beta chains sequenced from one sample in a study of OX40 agonist ivuxolimab in advanced cancers. TCRdb keeps only in-frame clones here, not all; method: immunoSEQ multiplex PCR. Of nearly 65,000 clones in the sample, roughly nine tenths were seen once. The source material was CD4+ or CD8+ T cells sorted from blood, sampled in a trial of the OX40 agonist ivuxolimab. The receptor set was obtained from an adult with an advanced solid tumor such as melanoma, head and neck, liver or kidney cancer.

J is TRBJ2-1 and V is TRBV5-4, with TRBD2 identical over 7 bases. This CDR3 comprises 17 residues. J gave up 4 bases and V 3 bases, and 13 bases lay outside the gene matches. Germline CDR1 SGHNT, CDR2 YYREEE (reference sequence). The CDR3 region has the DNA TGTGCCAGCAGCTCTCCCCCCGGGAGCGGGGATTACAATGAGCAGTTCTTC. Protein: CASSSPPGSGDYNEQFF.

J is TRBJ1-1 and V is TRBV21-1; TRBD1, the D gene given by the table, was not confirmed from the DNA. TRBV21-1 is shown as a pseudogene. The CDR3 covers 15 residues. In nucleotides, the CDR3 is TGTGCCAGCAGCAAAGCGCGAGTCAGGGTATCAGGAGCTTTCTTT. Protein: CASSKARVRVSGAFF.

This chain joins TRBV19 and TRBJ2-2, with TRBD2 matching over 9 bases. Trimming removed 3 bases from V and 5 bases from J; junction bases left unmatched: 10. Germline-derived CDR1 and CDR2 are LNHDA and SQIVND (reference sequence). The CDR3 loop spans 17 amino acids. CDR3 in DNA: TGTGCCAGTAGTATGGTCGGATTTGCGGGAGGGACCGGGGAGCTGTTTTTT. Residues: CASSMVGFAGGTGELFF.

This chain connects TRBV27 to TRBJ2-7; 8 bases align to TRBD1. This CDR3 region has 16 residues. Germline V gene lookup returns CDR1 MNHEY and CDR2 SMNVEV (reference sequence). Trimming at V came to 5 bases and at J to 1 base, leaving 10 bases not matched to a gene. CDR3 DNA sequence: TGTGCCAGCAGTCCCTCCGCAGGGGGCAAATCCTACGAGCAGTACTTC. It encodes CASSPSAGGKSYEQYF.

This rearrangement joins TRBV6-5 to TRBJ2-7; D unclear. This CDR3 region has 15 residues. Trimming stripped 2 bases from V and 2 bases from J, with 13 bases between. Germline V gene lookup returns CDR1 MNHEY and CDR2 SVGAGI. DNA for the CDR3: TGTGCCAGCAGTTACCGGTGGACGGACCCCTACGAGCAGTACTTC. It codes for CASSYRWTDPYEQYF.

This clone was observed a single time. This chain joins TRBV6-1 and TRBJ2-7; D gene ambiguous. CDR3 length: 13 amino acids. Germline CDR1 is MNHNS and CDR2 is SASEGT. V shed 1 base and J shed 3 bases, with 7 bases lying between them. The CDR3, as DNA: TGTGCCAGCAGTGAAGGGCAGAACTACGAGCAGTACGTC. It codes for CASSEGQNYEQYV.

The genes are TRBV13 and TRBJ1-2, with TRBD1 matching over 9 bases. The CDR3 contains 16 residues. Germline CDR1 and CDR2: PRHDT and FYEKMQ (reference sequence). The V segment lost 3 bases and the J segment 1 base; nucleotides outside the gene matches: 6. The CDR3 sequence is CASSLGTGFGNYGYTF. The CDR3 DNA follows: TGTGCCAGCAGCTTGGGGACAGGGTTTGGTAACTATGGCTACACCTTC.

J is TRBJ2-1 and V is TRBV6-6; possibly TRBD1 for D (6 bases). This CDR3 comprises 16 residues. The ends were cut back, 7 bases at V and 0 bases at J, with 16 bases in the middle. The V gene's germline CDR1 is MNHNY and CDR2 SVGAGI (reference sequence). The CDR3 sequence is CASMSTGTTSYNEQFF. The CDR3 nucleotides are TGTGCCAGCATGAGCACCGGGACAACCTCCTACAATGAGCAGTTCTTC.

This sequence joins TRBV7-5 and TRBJ2-2; the D call in the table, TRBD1, was not verified against the DNA. TRBV7-5 is a recognized pseudogene. The CDR3 has 15 residues. CDR3 loop: CARSRDRGTTGELFF. DNA for the CDR3: TGTGCCAGAAGCCGGGACAGGGGGACCACCGGGGAGCTGTTTTTT.

This clone was seen once. The CDR3, as DNA: TGTGCCAGCAGTTCACGGACAGGGACGAACACTGAAGCTTTCTTT. Translating gives CASSSRTGTNTEAFF. The chain uses TRBV6-5 and TRBJ1-1, with TRBD1 matching over 8 bases. The CDR3 has 15 amino acids. After removal of 4 bases from V and 1 base from J, the junction contained 5 bases not matched to a gene. The germline V gene encodes CDR1 MNHEY and CDR2 SVGAGI.

The sample holds a few counts of this clone. The chain joins TRBV7-6 to TRBJ2-1; D not resolved. Per germline, CDR1 SGHVS and CDR2 FNYEAQ. The CDR3 totals 12 residues. Trimming removed 2 bases at V and 8 bases at J, with 7 bases between. The CDR3 region has the DNA TGTGCCAGCAGCTTACGAGAGGATGAGCAGTTCTTC. It encodes CASSLREDEQFF.

This chain uses TRBV28 with TRBJ2-7; perhaps TRBD2 as D (5 bases). The V and J ends lost 8 bases and 5 bases respectively, with 16 bases between them. Germline CDR1 MDHEN, CDR2 SYDVKM. The CDR3 sequence is 13 residues long. CDR3 nucleotide sequence: TGTGCCAGCCGCCTCCGGGGTAGCGACGAGCAGTACTTC. It translates to CASRLRGSDEQYF. Full variable domain (missing parts from reference TRBV28 and TRBJ2-7): DVKVTQSSRYLVKRTGEKVFLECVQDMDHENMFWYRQDPGLGLRLIYFSYDVKMKEKGDIPEGYSVSREKKERFSLILESASTNQTSMYLCASRLRGSDEQYFGPGTRLTVT.

The CDR3 sequence is CASSYEGDGELFF. CDR3 nucleotides: TGTGCCAGCAGTTACGAGGGGGACGGGGAGCTGTTTTTT. The genes are TRBV28 and TRBJ2-2; D is possibly TRBD1 (6 bases). In germline, CDR1 is MDHEN, CDR2 SYDVKM. The V end was cut by 4 bases, the J end by 7 bases, with 10 bases between. The CDR3 has 13 amino acids.

The chain links TRBV18 to TRBJ2-2; D may match TRBD1 or TRBD2 (5 bases each). Germline CDR1 reads KGHSH; CDR2 reads LQKENI. Trimming took 5 bases from V and 0 from J, leaving 13 bases between them. The CDR3 covers 16 residues. This chain's CDR3 is CASSSLGGANTGELFF. CDR3 nucleotide sequence: TGTGCCAGCTCATCCCTTGGGGGAGCGAACACCGGGGAGCTGTTTTTT.

The CDR3 sequence is CASSQDIIAGGSEQYF. For the CDR3, the DNA is TGCGCCAGCAGCCAAGACATTATAGCGGGAGGTTCCGAGCAGTACTTC. J is TRBJ2-7 and V is TRBV4-3; 10 bases line up with TRBD2. The CDR3 totals 16 residues. Germline assignment: CDR1 LGHNA and CDR2 YSLEER. V shed 0 bases and J 6 bases; nucleotides not matched to a gene: 8.

V is TRBV18 and J is TRBJ2-7; D may correspond to TRBD1 or TRBD2 (5 bases each). Trimming removed 1 base from V and 4 bases from J, with 14 bases in between. Germline CDR1 and CDR2: KGHSH and LQKENI. The CDR3 sequence is 15 residues long. The chain's CDR3 is CASSPHPQGVYEQYV. The DNA for the CDR3 is TGTGCCAGCTCACCACACCCCCAGGGAGTATACGAGCAGTACGTC.

The chain links TRBV9 to TRBJ2-1, with D uncertain. This CDR3 spans 16 amino acids. V was trimmed by 4 bases and J by 0 bases, leaving 14 bases between them. The germline gives CDR1 SGDLS, CDR2 YYNGEE. The CDR3 DNA is TGTGCCAGCAGCCTCCCTACAGAGAGCTCCTACAATGAGCAGTTCTTC. It yields the protein CASSLPTESSYNEQFF.

The chain carries TRBV7-8 and TRBJ2-1; the D is unclear. The germline gives CDR1 SGHVS, CDR2 FQNEAQ. Trimming took 1 base from V and 8 from J, leaving 18 bases between them. The CDR3 extends over 16 amino acids. CDR3 bases: TGTGCCAGCAGCTTAGTGGGCACAACAGCTTTCTATGAGCAGTTCTTC. Translating it yields CASSLVGTTAFYEQFF.

The rearrangement uses TRBV6-5 and TRBJ2-1; 10 nucleotides align to TRBD2. CDR3 length: 16 residues. Germline V CDR1 and CDR2: MNHEY, SVGAGI. With 0 bases clipped from V and 6 bases from J, the junction kept 5 bases outside the gene matches. The CDR3 sequence: CASSYSPLAGVNEQFF. CDR3 nucleotides: TGTGCCAGCAGTTACTCCCCCCTAGCGGGAGTCAATGAGCAGTTCTTC.

The V and J genes are TRBV4-1 and TRBJ1-5; D not certain. V lost 3 bases to trimming and J lost 2 bases, with 26 bases between them. From germline, CDR1 is MGHRA and CDR2 YSYEKL. There are 20 residues in the CDR3. In nucleotides, the CDR3 is TGCGCCAGCAGCCAGAGGACTGTCGCCAGCCCTGCGGATCGCAATCAGCCCCAGCATTTT. Amino acids: CASSQRTVASPADRNQPQHF.

V and J are TRBV6-6 and TRBJ1-1; 8 nucleotides line up with TRBD1. V lost 6 bases to trimming and J lost 3 bases; unmatched junction nucleotides: 3. The CDR3 spans 13 residues. Germline V gives CDR1 MNHNY, CDR2 SVGAGI (reference sequence). The DNA for the CDR3 is TGTGCCAGCAGATGGACAGGGCACACTGAAGCTTTCTTT. This encodes CASRWTGHTEAFF.

Only one count was recorded for this clone. This rearrangement joins TRBV7-6 to TRBJ2-1; 12 bases fit TRBD2. Germline V gene lookup returns CDR1 SGHVS and CDR2 FNYEAQ. The CDR3 sequence is 16 residues long. Trimming removed 5 bases from V and 4 bases from J; junction bases left unmatched: 6. CDR3 sequence reads: CASSPNGLAGYNEQFF. The CDR3 nucleotides read TGTGCCAGCAGCCCTAACGGACTAGCGGGGTACAATGAGCAGTTCTTC.

The genes are TRBV5-1 and TRBJ2-5, with TRBD2 identical over 14 bases. After removal of 4 bases from V and 5 bases from J, the junction contained 4 bases not matched to a gene. Per germline, CDR1 SGHRS and CDR2 YFSETQ. CDR3 size: 15 residues. CDR3 coding DNA: TGCGCCAGCAGCCAGTGGACTAGCGGGGGGGAGACCCAGTACTTC. This gives the protein CASSQWTSGGETQYF.

The CDR3 region is CASSLPVLSGRSTGELFF. CDR3 DNA: TGTGCCAGCAGCTTACCCGTATTAAGCGGGAGGTCCACCGGGGAGCTGTTTTTT. V and J are TRBV11-2 and TRBJ2-2, with 9 nucleotides matching TRBD2. The CDR3 is 18 residues long. Trimming took 2 bases from V and 4 from J; bases not matched to a gene: 11. Germline lookup yields CDR1 SGHAT and CDR2 FQNNGV.

This clone was seen more than once but under ten times. The chain uses TRBV11-3 and TRBJ2-3, with 7 bases fitting TRBD1. Trimming took 5 bases from V and 0 from J; bases not matched to a gene: 5. The germline V gene encodes CDR1 SGHNT and CDR2 YENEEA. CDR3 length equals 15 residues. The chain's CDR3 is CASSPRTGSTDTQYF. The CDR3 coding sequence is TGTGCCAGCAGCCCTAGGACAGGCAGCACAGATACGCAGTATTTT. Full variable domain (rest looked up from reference TRBV11-3 and TRBJ2-3): EAGVVQSPRYKIIEKKQPVAFWCNPISGHNTLYWYLQNLGQGPELLIRYENEEAVDDSQLPKDRFSAERLKGVDSTLKIQPAELGDSAVYLCASSPRTGSTDTQYFGPGTRLTVL.

The chain carries TRBV7-6 and TRBJ1-1; D gene uncertain. V dropped 1 base and J dropped 4 bases, with 13 bases sitting between them. Germline values: CDR1 SGHVS, CDR2 FNYEAQ. The CDR3 is 15 amino acids. CDR3 loop: CASSLDSWELTEAFF. As DNA, the CDR3 is TGTGCCAGCAGCTTAGACTCATGGGAGCTCACTGAAGCTTTCTTT. The full variable domain, completed using reference TRBV7-6 and TRBJ1-1, is GAGVSQSPRYKVTKRGQDVALRCDPISGHVSLYWYRQALGQGPEFLTYFNYEAQQDKSGLPNDRFSAERPEGSISTLTIQRTEQRDSAMYRCASSLDSWELTEAFFGQGTRLTVV.